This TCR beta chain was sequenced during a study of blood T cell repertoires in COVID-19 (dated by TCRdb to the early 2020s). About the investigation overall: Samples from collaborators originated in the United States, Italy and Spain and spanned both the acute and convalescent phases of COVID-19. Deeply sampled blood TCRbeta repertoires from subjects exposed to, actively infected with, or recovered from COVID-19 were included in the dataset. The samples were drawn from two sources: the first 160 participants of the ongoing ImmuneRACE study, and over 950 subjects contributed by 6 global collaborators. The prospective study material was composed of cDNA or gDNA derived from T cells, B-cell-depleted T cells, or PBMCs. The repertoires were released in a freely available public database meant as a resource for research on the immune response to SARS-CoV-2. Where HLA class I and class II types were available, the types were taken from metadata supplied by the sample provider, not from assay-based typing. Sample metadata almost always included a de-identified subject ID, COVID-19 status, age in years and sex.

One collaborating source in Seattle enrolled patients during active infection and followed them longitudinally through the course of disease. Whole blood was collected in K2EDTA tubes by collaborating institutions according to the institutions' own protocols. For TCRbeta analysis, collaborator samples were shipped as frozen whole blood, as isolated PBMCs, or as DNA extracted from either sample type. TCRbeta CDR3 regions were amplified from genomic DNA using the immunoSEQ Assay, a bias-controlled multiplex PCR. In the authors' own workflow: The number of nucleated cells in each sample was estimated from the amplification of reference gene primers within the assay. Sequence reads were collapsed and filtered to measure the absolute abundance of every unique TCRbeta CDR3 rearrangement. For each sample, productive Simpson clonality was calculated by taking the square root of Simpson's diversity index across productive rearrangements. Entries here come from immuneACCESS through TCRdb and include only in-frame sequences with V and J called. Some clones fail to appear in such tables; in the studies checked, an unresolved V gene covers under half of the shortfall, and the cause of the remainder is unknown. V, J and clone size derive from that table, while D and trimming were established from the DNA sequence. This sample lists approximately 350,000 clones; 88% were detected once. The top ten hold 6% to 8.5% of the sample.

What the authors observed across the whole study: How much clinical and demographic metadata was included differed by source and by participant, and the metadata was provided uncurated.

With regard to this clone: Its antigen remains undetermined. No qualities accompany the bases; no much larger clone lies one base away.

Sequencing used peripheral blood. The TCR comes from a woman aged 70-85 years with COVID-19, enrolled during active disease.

The nucleotide sequence reads as follows: TGTGCCAGCAGACCTGACAGACTCAACACCGGGGAGCTGTTTTTT. It is translated as CASRPDRLNTGELFF. The chain is assembled from TRBV7-9 and TRBJ2-2; a tentative D call is TRBD1 (5 bases match). For CDR1 and CDR2, the germline V gene (reference sequence) lists SEHNR and FQNEAQ. Trimming takes 6 bases from V and 2 bases from J, and the germline ends sit 13 bases apart. Spanning cysteine to phenylalanine, the CDR3 consists of 15 amino acids. Only the CDR3 part of the read is kept: 45 bases, read in frame from the first base.